This is a list of T cell receptor beta chains from one sample in a study of metastatic and nonmetastatic thyroid tumors. TCRdb reanalyzed the PCR reads with MiXCR. The sample lists 20,000 or so clones; approximately 11% were seen once. Material for sequencing was blood. The receptors originated from a female donor with papillary thyroid cancer or a benign thyroid nodule (not recorded which). Some clones in this sample may be carry-over from other donors' samples. Both conserved end residues are part of each CDR3. Fields, in order: CDR3 protein, CDR3 DNA, CDR3 length, V gene, J gene, clone size, D gene. A D gene is named only where the DNA matches it firmly. A clone size is listed for some rows: how often the clone was seen (once, few, many), or a class if it is expanded.

CDR3: CASSWEQNYGYTF
DNA: TGTGCCAGCAGTTGGGAACAAAACTATGGCTACACCTTC
length: 13
V: TRBV6-1
J: TRBJ1-2
size: many
D: NA

CDR3: CAWTGGSGANVLTF
DNA: TGTGCCTGGACGGGGGGATCAGGGGCCAACGTCCTGACTTTC
length: 14
V: TRBV30
J: TRBJ2-6
size: many
D: TRBD2

CDR3: CASSQDLGGANYGYTF
DNA: TGTGCCAGCAGCCAAGATCTTGGGGGTGCTAACTATGGCTACACCTTC
length: 16
V: TRBV4-2
J: TRBJ1-2
size: many
D: NA

CDR3: CASSLTSGIVELFF
DNA: TGTGCCAGCAGCTTAACTAGCGGGATTGTGGAGCTGTTTTTT
length: 14
V: TRBV7-8
J: TRBJ2-2
size: NA
D: TRBD2

CDR3: CASSVADGPRYYGYTF
DNA: TGTGCCAGCAGCGTCGCGGACGGACCTCGGTACTATGGCTACACCTTC
length: 16
V: TRBV9
J: TRBJ1-2
size: many
D: NA

CDR3: CASSPSGTSLFEQFF
DNA: TGTGCCAGCAGCCCATCCGGGACTAGCCTCTTTGAGCAGTTCTTC
length: 15
V: TRBV7-2
J: TRBJ2-1
size: many
D: TRBD2

CDR3: CARGNTIYF
DNA: TGTGCCAGGGGAAACACCATATATTTT
length: 9
V: TRBV6-4
J: TRBJ1-3
size: many
D: NA

CDR3: CATSRGTTQETQYF
DNA: TGTGCCACCAGCAGAGGGACTACCCAAGAGACCCAGTACTTC
length: 14
V: TRBV15
J: TRBJ2-5
size: many
D: NA

CDR3: CATSATGTNYGYTF
DNA: TGTGCCACCAGTGCGACAGGAACTAACTATGGCTACACCTTC
length: 14
V: TRBV15
J: TRBJ1-2
size: many
D: NA

CDR3: CASSQVQGPSYEQYF
DNA: TGTGCCAGCAGCCAAGTACAGGGGCCTTCCTACGAGCAGTACTTC
length: 15
V: TRBV3-1
J: TRBJ2-7
size: many
D: TRBD1

CDR3: CASSLAAVSTEAFF
DNA: TGCGCCAGCAGCTTGGCAGCTGTGTCCACTGAAGCTTTCTTT
length: 14
V: TRBV5-1
J: TRBJ1-1
size: many
D: NA

CDR3: CSARGRTDYEQYF
DNA: TGCAGTGCTAGAGGCCGGACGGACTACGAGCAGTACTTC
length: 13
V: TRBV20-1
J: TRBJ2-7
size: many
D: NA

CDR3: CASRADVEGGYTF
DNA: TGTGCCAGCAGAGCGGACGTCGAAGGTGGCTACACCTTC
length: 13
V: TRBV6-2/TRBV6-3
J: TRBJ1-2
size: medium-sized
D: NA

CDR3: CVSLSWTGGDSPLHF
DNA: TGTGTCAGCCTTTCTTGGACAGGGGGGGATTCACCCCTACACTTT
length: 15
V: TRBV6-1
J: TRBJ1-6
size: few
D: TRBD1

CDR3: CSARDILAGDYEQYF
DNA: TGCAGTGCTAGAGATATCTTAGCGGGAGATTACGAGCAGTACTTC
length: 15
V: TRBV20-1
J: TRBJ2-7
size: many
D: TRBD2

CDR3: CASSDPRAGDTQYF
DNA: TGCGCCAGCAGTGATCCCAGGGCCGGAGATACGCAGTATTTT
length: 14
V: TRBV10-1
J: TRBJ2-3
size: many
D: NA

CDR3: CASRRAGGGTGELFF
DNA: TGTGCCAGCCGCCGAGCGGGAGGGGGAACCGGGGAGCTGTTTTTT
length: 15
V: TRBV28
J: TRBJ2-2
size: medium-sized
D: TRBD2

CDR3: CASSLGSGSRNEQFF
DNA: TGCGCCAGCAGCTTGGGTAGCGGGAGTCGAAATGAGCAGTTCTTC
length: 15
V: TRBV5-1
J: TRBJ2-1
size: many
D: TRBD2

CDR3: CASNLQATGELFF
DNA: TGCGCCAGCAATTTACAGGCCACCGGGGAGCTGTTTTTT
length: 13
V: TRBV10-2
J: TRBJ2-2
size: many
D: NA

CDR3: CASSFEGSYNEQFF
DNA: TGCGCCAGCAGCTTCGAGGGATCCTACAATGAGCAGTTCTTC
length: 14
V: TRBV5-1
J: TRBJ2-1
size: many
D: NA

CDR3: CSARKTSGGGRNEQFF
DNA: TGCAGTGCTAGAAAAACTAGCGGAGGAGGTCGCAATGAGCAGTTCTTC
length: 16
V: TRBV20-1
J: TRBJ2-1
size: many
D: TRBD2

CDR3: CASSLASGTQANYGYTF
DNA: TGTGCCAGCAGTTTAGCGTCCGGGACACAAGCTAACTATGGCTACACCTTC
length: 17
V: TRBV12-3/TRBV12-4
J: TRBJ1-2
size: many
D: NA

CDR3: CASSLSPREAFF
DNA: TGTGCCAGCAGCTTAAGCCCCAGGGAAGCTTTCTTT
length: 12
V: TRBV7-9
J: TRBJ1-1
size: many
D: NA

CDR3: CASSVGGGKGSYNEQFF
DNA: TGTGCCAGCAGCGTAGGAGGGGGAAAGGGGTCCTACAATGAGCAGTTCTTC
length: 17
V: TRBV9
J: TRBJ2-1
size: many
D: NA

CDR3: CAVQTANTGELFF
DNA: TGTGCGGTCCAGACGGCGAACACCGGGGAGCTGTTTTTT
length: 13
V: TRBV6-1
J: TRBJ2-2
size: medium-sized
D: NA

CDR3: CASSHYGVNTEAFF
DNA: TGTGCCAGCAGTCACTATGGGGTGAACACTGAAGCTTTCTTT
length: 14
V: TRBV6-1
J: TRBJ1-1
size: medium-sized
D: NA

CDR3: CAWSRIRTGDFEQYF
DNA: TGTGCCTGGAGTCGCATACGGACCGGGGACTTTGAGCAGTACTTC
length: 15
V: TRBV30
J: TRBJ2-7
size: many
D: NA

CDR3: CASSLSGGGGNEQFF
DNA: TGTGCCAGCAGCTTATCTGGGGGAGGGGGTAATGAGCAGTTCTTC
length: 15
V: TRBV7-9
J: TRBJ2-1
size: many
D: NA

CDR3: CASVSPGVTEAFF
DNA: TGTGCAAGCGTTTCCCCGGGGGTCACTGAAGCTTTCTTC
length: 13
V: TRBV6-1
J: TRBJ1-1
size: few
D: NA

CDR3: CASSLDLNPDTEAFF
DNA: TGTGCCAGCAGTTTAGATCTCAACCCGGACACTGAAGCTTTCTTT
length: 15
V: TRBV12-3/TRBV12-4
J: TRBJ1-1
size: many
D: NA

CDR3: CASSTHSGSTDTQYF
DNA: TGTGCCAGCAGCACTCATAGCGGGAGTACAGATACGCAGTATTTT
length: 15
V: TRBV4-2
J: TRBJ2-3
size: many
D: TRBD2

CDR3: CARGDLPGNSEANVLTF
DNA: TGTGCCAGGGGGGATCTTCCGGGGAACTCTGAGGCCAACGTCCTGACTTTC
length: 17
V: TRBV11-1
J: TRBJ2-6
size: many
D: NA

CDR3: CSGTGQGAYEQYF
DNA: TGCAGTGGGACGGGACAGGGGGCCTACGAGCAGTACTTC
length: 13
V: TRBV20-1
J: TRBJ2-7
size: many
D: TRBD1

CDR3: CASSVRGGGQETQYF
DNA: TGTGCCAGCAGTGTCCGCGGGGGGGGCCAAGAGACCCAGTACTTC
length: 15
V: TRBV25-1
J: TRBJ2-5
size: many
D: TRBD2

CDR3: CASSTSGHLYEQYF
DNA: TGTGCCAGCAGTACATCGGGACACCTCTACGAGCAGTACTTC
length: 14
V: TRBV28
J: TRBJ2-7
size: medium-sized
D: NA

CDR3: CASSFGWEGNTEAFF
DNA: TGTGCCAGCAGTTTCGGGTGGGAAGGGAACACTGAAGCTTTCTTT
length: 15
V: TRBV12-3/TRBV12-4
J: TRBJ1-1
size: many
D: NA

CDR3: CASSLPLGFGDTQYF
DNA: TGTGCCAGCAGCTTACCGTTGGGGTTTGGAGATACGCAGTATTTT
length: 15
V: TRBV11-1
J: TRBJ2-3
size: many
D: NA

CDR3: CASSLAGGVQPQHF
DNA: TGCGCCAGCAGCTTGGCTGGGGGCGTTCAGCCCCAGCATTTT
length: 14
V: TRBV5-1
J: TRBJ1-5
size: many
D: NA

CDR3: CASSQDSQGLEETQYF
DNA: TGCGCCAGCAGCCAAGATTCACAGGGTCTGGAAGAGACCCAGTACTTC
length: 16
V: TRBV4-1
J: TRBJ2-5
size: few
D: NA

CDR3: CASSPTSGRLYEQFF
DNA: TGTGCCAGCAGCCCAACTAGCGGGAGGTTATATGAGCAGTTCTTC
length: 15
V: TRBV7-9
J: TRBJ2-1
size: many
D: TRBD2

CDR3: CAISESDGRRGEQYF
DNA: TGTGCCATCAGTGAGTCTGACGGGAGAAGGGGCGAGCAGTACTTC
length: 15
V: TRBV10-3
J: TRBJ2-7
size: many
D: NA